A selection of T cell receptor beta chains follows, all from one sample in a study of cytomegalovirus exposure and HLA in healthy donors. The repertoire was sequenced with immunoSEQ multiplex PCR; TCRdb's copy has only in-frame clones and lacks some. This table holds about 120,000 clones, about 60% found once. The sample consisted of PBMCs. The receptors originated from a man aged 40-50 years in good health and CMV-seropositive. Each CDR3 is given with its conserved first and last residue. A D gene is named only where the DNA matches it firmly. Clone sizes are given selectively: once, few, many, or a class where the clone is expanded.

V gene,clone size,D gene,J gene,CDR3 protein
TRBV7-2,-,-,TRBJ2-7,CASSGGEFAYEQYF
TRBV15,-,-,TRBJ2-1,CATSRDQSSDEQFF
TRBV18,few,TRBD2,TRBJ2-7,CASSPAAGPLYEQYF
TRBV10-3,once,-,TRBJ2-1,CAISESEGLYNEQFF
TRBV7-9,-,TRBD2,TRBJ2-1,CASLLAGGDEQFF
TRBV2,once,TRBD1,TRBJ1-3,CASKIGQGPGNTIYF
TRBV18,-,TRBD1,TRBJ2-7,CASSPGPGQGSYEQYF
TRBV10-3,-,TRBD2,TRBJ2-7,CAISVPDSPQRGGQQYF
TRBV7-3,-,-,TRBJ2-3,CASAPGGGTDTQYF
TRBV6-1,-,TRBD2,TRBJ2-7,CASSDPGLAGVSEQYF